The sequence of this T cell receptor (beta chain) was determined in a study of blood T cells in healthy people across ages. Trimming took off 3 bases at V and 8 bases at J, with 13 bases between the two ends. Germline V gene lookup returns CDR1 GTSNPN and CDR2 SVGIG (reference sequence). The CDR3 extends over 13 amino acids. A J-beta primer mix and a sample-barcoded 5' primer were used in a second PCR of roughly 6 to 12 cycles. TCRdb processed the 5' RACE reads anew with MiXCR; each CDR3 protein has one entry. The sample shows hundreds of thousands of distinct CDR3 sequences, roughly 25% of them seen only once. These sequences were also reported in another study, on T cells of mothers and their children. Turning to that study: Donors were three healthy Caucasian mothers and their six children.

The chain links TRBV30 to TRBJ2-2; D remains ambiguous. Sample: blood. This receptor was identified in a boy aged 5 to 17 in good health. In DNA, the CDR3 is TGTGCCTGGAGGGGATTGGCTATAGGGGAGCTGTTTTTT. Encoded protein: CAWRGLAIGELFF. Based on the CDR3 plus reference TRBV30 and TRBJ2-2, the full variable domain is SQTIHQWPATLVQPVGSPLSLECTVEGTSNPNLYWYRQAAGRGLQLLFYSVGIGQISSEVPQNLSASRPQDRQFILSSKKLLLSDSGFYLCAWRGLAIGELFFGEGSRLTVL.